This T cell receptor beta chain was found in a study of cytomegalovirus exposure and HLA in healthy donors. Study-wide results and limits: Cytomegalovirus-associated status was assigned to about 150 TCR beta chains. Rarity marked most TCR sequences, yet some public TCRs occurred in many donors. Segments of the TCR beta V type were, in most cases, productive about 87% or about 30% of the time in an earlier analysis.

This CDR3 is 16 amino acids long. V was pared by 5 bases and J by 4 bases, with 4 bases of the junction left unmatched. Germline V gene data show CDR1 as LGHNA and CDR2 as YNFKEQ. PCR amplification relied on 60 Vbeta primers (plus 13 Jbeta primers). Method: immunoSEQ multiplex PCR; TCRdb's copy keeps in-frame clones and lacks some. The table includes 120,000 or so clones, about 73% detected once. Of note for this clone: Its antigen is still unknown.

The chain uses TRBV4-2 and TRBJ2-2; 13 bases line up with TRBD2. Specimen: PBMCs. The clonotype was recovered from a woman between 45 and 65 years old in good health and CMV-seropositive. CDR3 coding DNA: TGTGCCAGCAGCTCCACTAGCGGGGGGGGCACCGGGGAGCTGTTTTTT. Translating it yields CASSSTSGGGTGELFF.